The clone carrying this T cell receptor beta chain appeared many times. This specimen comes from a study of molecular identifiers for immune sequencing clone quantification. Unmatched junction bases numbered 6, after V lost 0 bases and J lost 1 base. The germline CDR1 and CDR2 sequences are DFQATT and SNEGSKA (reference sequence). The CDR3 has 16 amino acids. TCRdb fed the PCR reads into MiXCR, producing one record per CDR3 protein. The sample has about 640,000 distinct CDR3 sequences, about 20% seen once; the top ten hold around 0.9%. Source material: naive CD8+ T cells from blood, with Jurkat cell RNA spiked in. The sample's subset: FACS-sorted CD8+CD4-CCR7+CD45RA+ naive T cells. This receptor was obtained from a human donor in good health. Some libraries in this study had Jurkat cell RNA spiked in. The chain couples TRBV20-1 to TRBJ2-3, with 8 bases that match TRBD2. DNA for the CDR3: TGCAGTGCTAGAGATGAGACTAGCGCGGGCACAGATACGCAGTATTTT. It translates to CSARDETSAGTDTQYF.